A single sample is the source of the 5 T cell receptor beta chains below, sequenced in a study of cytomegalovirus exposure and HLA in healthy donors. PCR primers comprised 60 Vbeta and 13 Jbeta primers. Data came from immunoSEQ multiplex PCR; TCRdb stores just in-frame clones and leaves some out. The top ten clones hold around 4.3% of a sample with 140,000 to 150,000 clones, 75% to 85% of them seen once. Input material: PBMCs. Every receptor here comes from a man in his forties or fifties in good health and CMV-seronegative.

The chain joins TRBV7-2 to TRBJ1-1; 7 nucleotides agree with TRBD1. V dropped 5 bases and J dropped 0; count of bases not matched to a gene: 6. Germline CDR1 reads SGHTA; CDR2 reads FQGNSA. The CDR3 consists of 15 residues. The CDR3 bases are TGTGCCAGCAGCAAAAGGGGACAGCTGAACACTGAAGCTTTCTTT. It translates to CASSKRGQLNTEAFF.

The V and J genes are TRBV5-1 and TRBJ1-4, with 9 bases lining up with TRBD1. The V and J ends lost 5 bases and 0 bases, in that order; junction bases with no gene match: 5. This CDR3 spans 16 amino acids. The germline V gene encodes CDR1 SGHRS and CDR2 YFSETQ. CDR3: CASRGGQGPTNEKLFF. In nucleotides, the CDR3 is TGCGCCAGCAGAGGCGGACAGGGGCCAACTAATGAAAAACTGTTTTTT.

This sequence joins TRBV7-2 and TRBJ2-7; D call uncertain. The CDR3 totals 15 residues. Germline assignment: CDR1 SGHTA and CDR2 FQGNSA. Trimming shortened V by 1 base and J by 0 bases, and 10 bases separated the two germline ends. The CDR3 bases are TGTGCCAGCAGCTTAGTGGCAACCTCCTCCTACGAGCAGTACTTC. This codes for CASSLVATSSYEQYF. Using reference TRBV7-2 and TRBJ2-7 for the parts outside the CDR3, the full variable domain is GAGVSQSPSNKVTEKGKDVELRCDPISGHTALYWYRQSLGQGLEFLIYFQGNSAPDKSGLPSDRFSAERTGGSVSTLTIQRTQQEDSAVYLCASSLVATSSYEQYFGPGTRLTVT.

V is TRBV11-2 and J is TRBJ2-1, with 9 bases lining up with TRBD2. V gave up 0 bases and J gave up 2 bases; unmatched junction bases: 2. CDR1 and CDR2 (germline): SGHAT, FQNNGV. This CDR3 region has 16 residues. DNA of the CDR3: TGTGCCAGCAGCTTAGATCTAGCGGGGACCTACAATGAGCAGTTCTTC. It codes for CASSLDLAGTYNEQFF. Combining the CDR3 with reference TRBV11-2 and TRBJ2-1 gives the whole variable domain EAGVAQSPRYKIIEKRQSVAFWCNPISGHATLYWYQQILGQGPKLLIQFQNNGVVDDSQLPKDRFSAERLKGVDSTLKIQPAKLEDSAVYLCASSLDLAGTYNEQFFGPGTRLTVL.

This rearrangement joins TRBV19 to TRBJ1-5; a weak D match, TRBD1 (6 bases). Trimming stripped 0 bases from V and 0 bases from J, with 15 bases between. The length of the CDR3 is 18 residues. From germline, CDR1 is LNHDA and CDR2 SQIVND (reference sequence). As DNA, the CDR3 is TGTGCCAGTAGTATAGATCTTGGGGGCGCGAATAGCAATCAGCCCCAGCATTTT. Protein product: CASSIDLGGANSNQPQHF. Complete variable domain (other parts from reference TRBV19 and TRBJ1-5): DGGITQSPKYLFRKEGQNVTLSCEQNLNHDAMYWYRQDPGQGLRLIYYSQIVNDFQKGDIAEGYSVSREKKESFPLTVTSAQKNPTAFYLCASSIDLGGANSNQPQHFGDGTRLSIL.